Listed below are T cell receptor beta chains from one sample, sequenced in a study of CD8 T cells in ankylosing spondylitis. Using its own MiXCR run on the 5' RACE reads, TCRdb lists one record per CDR3 protein. The table lists some 140,000 distinct CDR3 sequences, roughly 8.8% of them singletons. The sequencing sample was made of synovial fluid, either unsorted or a sorted T cell fraction (not recorded which). The receptors were gathered from a male donor with ankylosing spondylitis. The CDR3 runs from the conserved cysteine through the conserved F or W. The D gene is left open where the match is weak. Size values are once, few and many counts, or a class for expanded clones, and some rows have none.

D,size,J,V,CDR3,DNA
TRBD1,-,TRBJ2-7,TRBV28,CASSPGQSILSYEQYF,TGTGCCAGCAGTCCGGGACAGTCGATCCTCTCCTACGAGCAGTACTTC
TRBD2,many,TRBJ2-1,TRBV29-1,CSVEGSSGRRYEQFF,TGCAGCGTTGAAGGTTCTAGCGGGAGGAGGTATGAGCAGTTCTTC
-,many,TRBJ2-7,TRBV6-2/TRBV6-3,CASSYSQQTTYEQYF,TGTGCCAGCAGTTACTCACAGCAAACCACCTACGAGCAGTACTTC
-,many,TRBJ2-7,TRBV20-1,CSASGTSYEQYF,TGCAGTGCTAGCGGGACCTCCTACGAGCAGTACTTC
-,many,TRBJ2-2,TRBV7-7,CASSLQGNTGELFF,TGTGCTAGCAGCTTACAGGGGAACACCGGGGAGCTGTTTTTT
-,-,TRBJ2-5,TRBV20-1,CSARPPAGGHQETQYF,TGCAGTGCTAGACCGCCTGCAGGGGGGCACCAAGAGACCCAGTACTTC
TRBD2,many,TRBJ2-5,TRBV4-2,CASSQEGVAGARETQYF,TGTGCCAGCAGCCAAGAGGGCGTAGCGGGGGCCCGGGAGACCCAGTACTTC
-,few,TRBJ2-3,TRBV15,CATSRREDTQYF,TGTGCCACCAGCAGGCGGGAAGATACGCAGTATTTT
TRBD1,few,TRBJ1-5,TRBV19,CASSSGTGGGRGNQPQHF,TGTGCCAGTAGCTCCGGGACAGGGGGCGGAAGGGGCAATCAGCCCCAGCATTTT
TRBD2,few,TRBJ2-1,TRBV18,CASSQNGGNEQFF,TGTGCCAGCTCACAGAACGGGGGGAATGAGCAGTTCTTC
-,-,TRBJ2-1,TRBV20-1,CKILDTNSYNEQFF,TGCAAGATTTTGGACACTAACTCCTACAATGAGCAGTTCTTC
-,many,TRBJ2-3,TRBV11-2,CASSPIHRDTQYF,TGTGCCAGCAGCCCCATCCACCGCGATACGCAGTATTTT
-,few,TRBJ2-7,TRBV7-9,CASSSVYEQYF,TGTGCCAGCAGCTCAGTCTACGAGCAGTACTTC
-,-,TRBJ2-7,TRBV5-1,CASSFRRDVYEQYF,TGCGCCAGCAGCTTTAGGCGGGACGTATACGAGCAGTACTTC